These 23 T cell receptor beta chains were all obtained from the same sample, sequenced in a study of cytomegalovirus exposure and HLA in healthy donors. The repertoire was sequenced with immunoSEQ multiplex PCR; TCRdb's copy has only in-frame clones and lacks some. The top ten clones hold approximately 7.5% of a sample with some 150,000 clones, about 91% of them seen once. Input material: PBMCs. Source of these receptors: a woman aged 18-29 years in good health and CMV-seropositive.

The rearrangement joins TRBV10-3 to TRBJ1-2; 7 bases map to TRBD1. CDR1 and CDR2 (germline): ENHRY, SYGVKD. This CDR3 has 12 amino acids. With 10 bases clipped from V and 2 bases from J, the junction kept 4 bases outside the gene matches. CDR3 region: CATQQGNYGYTF. In DNA form, the CDR3 reads TGTGCCACCCAACAGGGGAACTATGGCTACACCTTC.

This chain joins TRBV6-4 and TRBJ1-4; possible D gene TRBD1, 5 bases. The CDR3 loop spans 19 amino acids. CDR1 and CDR2 (germline): MRHNA, SNTAGT. The V end lost 0 bases, the J end lost 4 bases, and 21 bases lay between the germline ends. DNA of the CDR3: TGTGCCAGCAGTGACTCAAGGGGTTCAGATGGCAAGGGTAATGAAAAACTGTTTTTT. Encoded protein: CASSDSRGSDGKGNEKLFF.

This clone was seen once. The chain combines TRBV5-8 with TRBJ1-5; TRBD1 aligns across 7 bases. Trimming at V came to 0 bases and at J to 7 bases, leaving 4 bases not matched to a gene. The CDR3 runs to 14 residues. Germline V gene sequence: CDR1 SGHTS, CDR2 YDEGEE. The CDR3 reads CASSLGAGGQPQHF. In DNA, the CDR3 is TGTGCCAGCAGCTTGGGGGCAGGGGGGCAGCCCCAGCATTTT.

The chain is built from TRBV27 and TRBJ2-7; 9 positions match TRBD2. The germline V gene encodes CDR1 MNHEY and CDR2 SMNVEV (reference sequence). V was pared by 3 bases and J by 6 bases, with 3 bases of the junction left unmatched. The CDR3 loop spans 13 amino acids. The CDR3 loop is CASSFQREAEQYF. The DNA of the CDR3 is TGTGCCAGCAGTTTCCAGCGGGAGGCCGAGCAGTACTTC.

The genes are TRBV5-6 and TRBJ2-5, with D tentatively TRBD2 (7 bases). The germline V and J ends were trimmed by 1 base and 3 bases, with 13 bases remaining between them. Per germline, CDR1 SGHDT and CDR2 YYEEEE. The CDR3 runs 15 residues. CDR3 in DNA: TGTGCCAGCAGCTTGAGGGGGGGGCCGAAAGAGACCCAGTACTTC. Protein: CASSLRGGPKETQYF.

The J gene is TRBJ1-1, the V gene TRBV15; unclear D gene. With 0 bases removed from V and 10 bases from J, the gap between germline ends came to 15 bases. Germline V lookup: CDR1 LNHNV, CDR2 YYDKDF (reference sequence). There are 14 residues in the CDR3. In DNA form, the CDR3 reads TGTGCCACCAGCAGAGATGATCGGGTAGTGGGAGCTTTCTTT. This gives the protein CATSRDDRVVGAFF.

The chain recombines TRBV9 with TRBJ2-2, with TRBD1 identical over 9 bases. The CDR3 length is 16 residues. Per germline, CDR1 SGDLS and CDR2 YYNGEE. The V segment lost 0 bases and the J segment 6 bases; nucleotides outside the gene matches: 6. CDR3 sequence (DNA): TGTGCCAGCAGCGTAGGTACAGGGGGCTTTGCCGGGGAGCTGTTTTTT. It is translated as CASSVGTGGFAGELFF.

This chain uses TRBV5-1 with TRBJ2-2; TRBD2 matches at 8 bases. The CDR3 covers 15 residues. Germline lookup yields CDR1 SGHRS and CDR2 YFSETQ. The V gene end was trimmed by 2 bases and the J gene end by 3 bases; junction bases not matched to a gene: 3. DNA of the CDR3: TGCGCCAGCAGCTTAGCGGGGGTAGACACCGGGGAGCTGTTTTTT. This translates into CASSLAGVDTGELFF.

The chain joins TRBV2 to TRBJ1-2; TRBD1 might be the D (6 bases). Germline-derived CDR1 and CDR2 are SNHLY and FYNNEI. Trimming left V 9 bases short and J 2 bases short, with 13 bases between. The CDR3 extends over 13 amino acids. The CDR3, as DNA: TGTGCCAGTTTTCGGGACAACAACTATGGCTACACCTTC. This encodes CASFRDNNYGYTF.

The chain recombines TRBV9 with TRBJ2-2; D not certain. This CDR3 spans 14 amino acids. V shed 6 bases and J shed 3 bases, with 12 bases lying between them. Germline CDR1 is SGDLS and CDR2 is YYNGEE. The CDR3 coding sequence is TGTGCCAGCAACCAGAACAGTTACACCGGGGAGCTGTTTTTT. Its translation is CASNQNSYTGELFF.

The V call is TRBV18, the J call TRBJ1-3, with D maybe TRBD1 (6 bases). Per germline, CDR1 KGHSH and CDR2 LQKENI. The CDR3 consists of 16 residues. Trimming cost V 3 bases and J 4 bases, with 16 bases left between them. DNA for the CDR3: TGTGCCAGCTCACCTCTACCCCCAGGGGCCGGAAACACCATATATTTT. Protein sequence: CASSPLPPGAGNTIYF. Based on the CDR3 plus reference TRBV18 and TRBJ1-3, the full variable domain is NAGVMQNPRHLVRRRGQEARLRCSPMKGHSHVYWYRQLPEEGLKFMVYLQKENIIDESGMPKERFSAEFPKEGPSILRIQQVVRGDSAAYFCASSPLPPGAGNTIYFGEGSWLTVV.

As DNA, the CDR3 is TGCGCCAGCAGTGAGAGGGGGCTAGCGTGGAGAGAAGCTTTCTTT. Translating it yields CASSERGLAWREAFF. This chain joins TRBV10-1 and TRBJ1-1; 7 bases map to TRBD1. Trimming at V came to 2 bases and at J to 8 bases, leaving 11 bases not matched to a gene. The CDR3 loop spans 15 amino acids. Germline lookup yields CDR1 WNHNN and CDR2 SYGVQD (reference sequence).

The chain's CDR3 is CASTLSANRDGYTF. CDR3 nucleotides: TGTGCCAGCACCCTTAGTGCGAACAGGGATGGCTACACCTTC. This rearrangement joins TRBV7-8 to TRBJ1-2; TRBD1 might be the D (6 bases). There are 14 residues in the CDR3. Germline-derived CDR1 and CDR2 are SGHVS and FQNEAQ. V lost 7 bases, J lost 6 bases, and 18 bases lay in between.

The chain links TRBV2 to TRBJ1-5; D is ambiguous. Trimming removed 5 bases from V and 5 bases from J, with 10 bases in between. Germline CDR1 reads SNHLY; CDR2 reads FYNNEI. This CDR3 is 13 amino acids long. The CDR3 reads CASSPYMDQPQHF. The CDR3 nucleotides read TGTGCCAGCAGTCCATACATGGATCAGCCCCAGCATTTT.

The rearrangement links TRBV5-6 to TRBJ2-1; no firm D call. The CDR3 runs to 13 residues. Trimming took off 0 bases at V and 7 bases at J, with 8 bases between the two ends. Germline assignment: CDR1 SGHDT and CDR2 YYEEEE. This CDR3 reads CASSLAMVNEQFF. DNA of the CDR3: TGTGCCAGCAGCTTGGCTATGGTAAATGAGCAGTTCTTC.

This clone was detected only once. V usage is TRBV25-1 and J usage is TRBJ2-1, with 9 bases matching TRBD2. Trimming at V came to 3 bases and at J to 10 bases, leaving 10 bases not matched to a gene. The CDR3 extends over 15 amino acids. CDR1 and CDR2 from the germline V gene are MGHDK and SYGVNS. The CDR3 protein is CASSDKASGAGEQFF. The CDR3 DNA sequence: TGTGCCAGCAGTGACAAAGCTAGCGGGGCGGGGGAGCAGTTCTTC.

In this sample, this clone turned up a few times. The V call is TRBV7-9, the J call TRBJ2-7, with 7 bases matching TRBD2. The CDR3 is 15 amino acids. V shed 3 bases and J 3 bases; nucleotides not matched to a gene: 8. CDR1 and CDR2 (germline): SEHNR, FQNEAQ (reference sequence). CDR3 protein: CASSLEVKRGYEQYF. CDR3 DNA sequence: TGTGCCAGCAGCTTGGAGGTGAAGCGGGGCTACGAGCAGTACTTC. The variable domain in full, completed from reference TRBV7-9 and TRBJ2-7, reads DTGVSQNPRHKITKRGQNVTFRCDPISEHNRLYWYRQTLGQGPEFLTYFQNEAQLEKSRLLSDRFSAERPKGSFSTLEIQRTEQGDSAMYLCASSLEVKRGYEQYFGPGTRLTVT.

This clone has only one observation. This chain connects TRBV5-5 to TRBJ2-7; TRBD2 aligns across 10 bases. V dropped 1 base and J dropped 11; count of bases not matched to a gene: 12. The CDR3 spans 15 residues. CDR1 and CDR2 from the germline V gene are SGHKS and YYEKEE (reference sequence). As DNA, the CDR3 is TGTGCCAGCAGCTTGCTTACTAGCGGGGTCGAGAGCAAGTACTTC. Encoded protein: CASSLLTSGVESKYF.

A single count supports this clone. The chain couples TRBV28 to TRBJ2-5; D unclear. This CDR3 region has 13 residues. V dropped 6 bases and J dropped 3 bases, with 11 bases sitting between them. Germline assignment: CDR1 MDHEN and CDR2 SYDVKM. The CDR3 nucleotides read TGTGCCAGCAGGGGCTTATGGGAAGAGACCCAGTACTTC. Its translation is CASRGLWEETQYF.

The genes are TRBV27 and TRBJ2-1; 8 bases are shared with TRBD2. Germline lookup yields CDR1 MNHEY and CDR2 SMNVEV (reference sequence). With 3 bases clipped from V and 9 bases from J, the junction kept 7 bases outside the gene matches. The CDR3 extends over 14 amino acids. CDR3 bases: TGTGCCAGCAGTTTCGGGCGGGGGGCGACTGAGCAGTTCTTC. Translation gives CASSFGRGATEQFF.

J is TRBJ2-7 and V is TRBV6-5; D not resolved. The V end was cut by 2 bases, the J end by 2 bases, with 7 bases between. The CDR3 is 13 residues long. Germline CDR1 MNHEY, CDR2 SVGAGI. Here the CDR3 reads CASSYGQTYEQYF. In nucleotides, the CDR3 is TGTGCCAGCAGTTACGGGCAGACCTACGAGCAGTACTTC.

The rearrangement uses TRBV4-1 and TRBJ2-7; D might be TRBD2 (6 bases). The CDR3 has 17 amino acids. Trimming removed 1 base from V and 4 bases from J, with 20 bases in between. CDR1 is MGHRA and CDR2 is YSYEKL in the germline V gene. CDR3 sequence: CASSQVRGLTGTYEQYF. DNA of the CDR3: TGCGCCAGCAGCCAAGTCCGCGGTCTCACGGGGACTTACGAGCAGTACTTC.

The chain joins TRBV9 to TRBJ1-2, with 10 bases matching TRBD1. CDR1 is SGDLS, CDR2 YYNGEE, per germline. The CDR3 is made up of 14 amino acids. Trimming removed 7 bases from V and 3 bases from J; junction bases left unmatched: 6. The CDR3 DNA follows: TGTGCCAGCGCCGTAGGACAGGGGGACTATGGCTACACCTTC. Its translation: CASAVGQGDYGYTF.